This T cell receptor beta chain stems from a study of blood T cell repertoires in COVID-19. Method: immunoSEQ multiplex PCR; TCRdb's copy keeps in-frame clones and lacks some. The sample yields under 200,000 clones, approximately 90% seen once. Germline assignment: CDR1 SQVTM and CDR2 ANQGSEA. The CDR3 has 13 amino acids. V lost 4 bases, J lost 5 bases, and 14 bases lay in between. This receptor was obtained from a woman in her late teens or twenties who had recovered from COVID-19. Sequencing was performed on PBMCs or T cells enriched from blood (not recorded which). The chain employs TRBV29-1 and TRBJ1-1, with D perhaps matching TRBD1 (5 bases). For the CDR3, the DNA is TGCAGCGTTGTATGGGGGAGGGGAACTGAAGCTTTCTTT. Protein product: CSVVWGRGTEAFF.